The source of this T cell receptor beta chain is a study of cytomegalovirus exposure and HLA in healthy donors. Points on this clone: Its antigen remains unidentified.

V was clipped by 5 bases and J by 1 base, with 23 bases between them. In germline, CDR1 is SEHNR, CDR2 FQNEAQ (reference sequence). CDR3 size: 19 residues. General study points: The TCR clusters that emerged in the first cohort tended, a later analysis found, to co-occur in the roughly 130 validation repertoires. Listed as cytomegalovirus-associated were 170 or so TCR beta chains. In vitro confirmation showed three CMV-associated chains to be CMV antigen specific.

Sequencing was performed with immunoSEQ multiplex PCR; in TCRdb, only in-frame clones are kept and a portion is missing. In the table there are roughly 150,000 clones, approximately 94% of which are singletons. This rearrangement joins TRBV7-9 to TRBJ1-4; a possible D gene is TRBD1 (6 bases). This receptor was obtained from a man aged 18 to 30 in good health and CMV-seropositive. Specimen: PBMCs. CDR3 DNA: TGTGCCAGCAGCACACGAGGGGGGGGATCGTACGAAACTAATGAAAAACTGTTTTTT. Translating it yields CASSTRGGGSYETNEKLFF. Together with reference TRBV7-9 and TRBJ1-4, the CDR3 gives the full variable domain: DTGVSQNPRHKITKRGQNVTFRCDPISEHNRLYWYRQTLGQGPEFLTYFQNEAQLEKSRLLSDRFSAERPKGSFSTLEIQRTEQGDSAMYLCASSTRGGGSYETNEKLFFGSGTQLSVL.